The table lists the clone carrying this T cell receptor beta chain with a count of one. Antigen specificity is unknown. Per the germline V gene, CDR1 is LNHDA and CDR2 is SQIVND (reference sequence). The CDR3 is made up of 12 amino acids. Between the trimmed V and J ends, which lost 5 bases and 5 bases, there was a span of 10 bases. These data belong to a study of T cell repertoires in cytomegalovirus infection. Turning to the study itself: The public TCR beta signatures pointed to both CMV infection and matching HLA type.

One entry per CDR3 protein, called by TCRdb with MiXCR from the reads. The sample yields 450,000 to 550,000 distinct CDR3 sequences, under 45% seen once. The sample was cultured PBMCs, taken from culture after CMV antigen stimulation. The V and J genes are TRBV19 and TRBJ2-7, with a weak D call TRBD1 (6 bases). This clonotype originated in a human donor in good health (CMV status not recorded). Some clones in this sample may be carry-over from other donors' samples. CDR3 protein: CASSLKGDEQYF. The CDR3 region has the DNA TGTGCCAGTAGTCTGAAGGGGGACGAGCAGTACTTC.